A single sample gave rise to the 15 T cell receptor beta chains below, sequenced in a study of tumor-infiltrating lymphocytes in localized non-small cell lung cancer. Produced via immunoSEQ multiplex PCR; TCRdb's table is partial and in-frame only. In the table there are 7,000 to 9,000 clones, approximately 60% of which are singletons. The material sequenced was lung tumor tissue. These receptors were obtained from a human donor with non-small cell lung cancer.

This chain joins TRBV30 and TRBJ1-2, with 7 bases that match TRBD1. Per the germline V gene, CDR1 is GTSNPN and CDR2 is SVGIG (reference sequence). The V and J ends lost 3 bases and 8 bases, in that order; junction bases with no gene match: 12. This CDR3 has 14 residues. The CDR3 DNA follows: TGTGCCTGGAGCGCAGGGGGGCGTTCATCGGGCTACACCTTC. Translation gives CAWSAGGRSSGYTF.

This chain joins TRBV28 and TRBJ1-2; 7 bases fit TRBD1. V shed 7 bases and J 4 bases; nucleotides not matched to a gene: 6. Looked up from germline, CDR1 is MDHEN and CDR2 is SYDVKM. This CDR3 is 13 amino acids long. The CDR3 bases are TGTGCCAGCACCCAGGGGGGGACCTATGGCTACACCTTC. Protein product: CASTQGGTYGYTF.

J is TRBJ2-7 and V is TRBV2; possibly TRBD2 for D (5 bases). There are 13 residues in the CDR3. Germline values: CDR1 SNHLY, CDR2 FYNNEI. Trimming stripped 6 bases from V and 6 bases from J, with 15 bases between. In nucleotides, the CDR3 is TGTGCCAGCAGGGAAAACTTAGCGATCGAGCAGTACTTC. This gives the protein CASRENLAIEQYF.

The J gene is TRBJ2-1, the V gene TRBV5-4; 8 bases are shared with TRBD2. The trim removed 2 bases at V and 9 bases at J, leaving 13 bases unmatched. CDR3 size: 16 residues. The V gene's germline CDR1 is SGHNT and CDR2 YYREEE (reference sequence). The CDR3 DNA sequence: TGTGCCAGCAGCTTCCCGCCACTCGGGGGGGCAAGTGAGCAGTTCTTC. Its translation is CASSFPPLGGASEQFF.

This rearrangement joins TRBV14 to TRBJ2-3; no firm D call. This CDR3 spans 13 amino acids. Germline V gene sequence: CDR1 SGHDN, CDR2 FVKESK. The V gene lost 1 base and the J gene lost 9 bases, with 11 bases spanning the gap. CDR3 in DNA: TGTGCCAGCAGCCAAGTTCCCCGGGTGACGCAGTATTTT. Translating it yields CASSQVPRVTQYF. Drawing the rest from reference TRBV14 and TRBJ2-3, the complete variable domain is EAGVTQFPSHSVIEKGQTVTLRCDPISGHDNLYWYRRVMGKEIKFLLHFVKESKQDESGMPNNRFLAERTGGTYSTLKVQPAELEDSGVYFCASSQVPRVTQYFGPGTRLTVL.

The CDR3 DNA is TGTGCCAGCAGCGTTACCGGGACAGGGGGCCGCGGGGAGCTGTTTTTT. It codes for CASSVTGTGGRGELFF. The chain is built from TRBV7-2 and TRBJ2-2; TRBD1 aligns across 12 bases. J gave up 7 bases and V 5 bases, and 8 bases lay outside the gene matches. There are 16 residues in the CDR3. The germline CDR1 and CDR2 sequences are SGHTA and FQGNSA.

The chain uses TRBV18 and TRBJ2-3; tentative D call: TRBD1 (5 bases). This CDR3 region has 14 residues. The germline V gene encodes CDR1 KGHSH and CDR2 LQKENI. With 5 bases removed from V and 3 bases from J, the gap between germline ends came to 12 bases. CDR3 sequence: CASSSLQGTDTQYF. The CDR3 DNA is TGTGCCAGCTCATCACTCCAGGGAACAGATACGCAGTATTTT.

This clone was seen a few times. The chain combines TRBV7-6 with TRBJ2-7; 8 nucleotides line up with TRBD2. Trimming took 5 bases from V and 1 from J; bases not matched to a gene: 10. Germline V lookup: CDR1 SGHVS, CDR2 FNYEAQ. The CDR3 has 16 residues. The CDR3 spells CASSPEERGTSYEQYF. CDR3 bases: TGTGCCAGCAGCCCAGAGGAGCGGGGGACTTCCTACGAGCAGTACTTC.

V gene TRBV5-6 combines with J gene TRBJ2-7; D is perhaps TRBD1 (6 bases). V lost 2 bases to trimming and J lost 6 bases, with 18 bases between them. Germline CDR1 and CDR2: SGHDT and YYEEEE. This CDR3 region has 15 residues. The CDR3 DNA reads as TGTGCCAGCAGCTTATCTCAACAGGGATGGCGCGAGCAGTACTTC. Amino acid sequence: CASSLSQQGWREQYF. The variable domain in full, completed from reference TRBV5-6 and TRBJ2-7, reads DAGVTQSPTHLIKTRGQQVTLRCSPKSGHDTVSWYQQALGQGPQFIFQYYEEEERQRGNFPDRFSGHQFPNYSSELNVNALLLGDSALYLCASSLSQQGWREQYFGPGTRLTVT.

V and J are TRBV16 and TRBJ2-5, with TRBD1 as a possible D gene (5 bases). V was trimmed by 2 bases and J by 5 bases, leaving 21 bases between them. The CDR3 sequence is 17 residues long. Germline V gives CDR1 KGHSY, CDR2 FQNENV. The CDR3 DNA reads as TGTGCCAGCAGCCAAATAGGGCGTGGCAGGGTGAGTGAGACCCAGTACTTC. This sequence encodes CASSQIGRGRVSETQYF. Drawing the rest from reference TRBV16 and TRBJ2-5, the complete variable domain is GEEVAQTPKHLVRGEGQKAKLYCAPIKGHSYVFWYQQVLKNEFKFLISFQNENVFDETGMPKERFSAKCLPNSPCSLEIQATKLEDSAVYFCASSQIGRGRVSETQYFGPGTRLLVL.

The J gene is TRBJ2-1, the V gene TRBV7-1; D ambiguous. TRBV7-1 is an open reading frame, and its role is uncertain. V was cut by 5 bases and J by 8 bases, with 13 bases left in between. CDR3 length: 13 residues. As DNA, the CDR3 is TGTGCCAGCAGCCTTAATCAGCCTCATGAGCAGTTCTTC. Its translation is CASSLNQPHEQFF.

The genes are TRBV29-1 and TRBJ1-1, with 7 positions matching TRBD1. Germline CDR1 SQVTM, CDR2 ANQGSEA. The CDR3 sequence is 15 residues long. J gave up 1 base and V 5 bases, and 10 bases lay outside the gene matches. The DNA of the CDR3 is TGCAGCGTTTTAGGGGACAGCGGCAAGAACACTGAAGCTTTCTTT. It yields the protein CSVLGDSGKNTEAFF.

V is TRBV6-6 and J is TRBJ2-5; D is possibly TRBD2 (5 bases). The CDR3 extends over 15 amino acids. V was clipped by 4 bases and J by 5 bases, with 17 bases between them. Germline V gene data show CDR1 as MNHNY and CDR2 as SVGAGI (reference sequence). This CDR3 is CASSLIPRGGETQYF. CDR3 in DNA: TGTGCCAGCAGTTTAATCCCCCGGGGTGGGGAGACCCAGTACTTC.

V usage is TRBV7-3 and J usage is TRBJ1-6, with a possible D match to TRBD1 (6 bases). Germline loops: CDR1 SGHTA, CDR2 FQGTGA. Trimming shortened V by 2 bases and J by 8 bases, and 10 bases separated the two germline ends. The length of the CDR3 is 14 residues. The CDR3 nucleotides read TGTGCCAGCAGCTTAGAACAGGGTCATTCACCCCTCCACTTT. Its protein is CASSLEQGHSPLHF.

By sample share, this clone is large. The gene calls are TRBV6-5 and TRBJ1-5, with a tentative D call TRBD1 (6 bases). Germline values: CDR1 MNHEY, CDR2 SVGAGI. The CDR3 spans 14 residues. The V and J ends lost 10 bases and 0 bases respectively, with 13 bases between them. The CDR3 loop reads CATWTANSNQPQHF. CDR3 coding DNA: TGTGCCACCTGGACAGCAAATAGCAATCAGCCCCAGCATTTT.